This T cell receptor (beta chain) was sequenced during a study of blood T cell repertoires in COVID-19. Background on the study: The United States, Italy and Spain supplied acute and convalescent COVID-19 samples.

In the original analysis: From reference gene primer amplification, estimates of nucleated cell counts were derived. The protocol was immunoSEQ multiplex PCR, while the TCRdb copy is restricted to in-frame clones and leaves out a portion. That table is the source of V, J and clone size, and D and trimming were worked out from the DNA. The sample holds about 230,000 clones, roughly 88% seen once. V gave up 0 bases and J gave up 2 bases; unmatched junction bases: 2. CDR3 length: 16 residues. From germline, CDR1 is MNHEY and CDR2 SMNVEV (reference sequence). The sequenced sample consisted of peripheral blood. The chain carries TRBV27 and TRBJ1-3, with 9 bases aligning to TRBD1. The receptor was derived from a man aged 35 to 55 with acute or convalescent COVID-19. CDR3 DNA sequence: TGTGCCAGCAGTTTATCGGGGACAGGGACTGGAAACACCATATATTTT. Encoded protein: CASSLSGTGTGNTIYF.